These 18 T cell receptor beta chains were all obtained from the same sample, sequenced in a study of blood T cell repertoires in COVID-19. TCRdb's copy holds only in-frame clones and misses some; the assay was immunoSEQ multiplex PCR. The sample holds about 370,000 clones, 75% to 90% seen once. Sequencing was performed on PBMCs or T cells enriched from blood (not recorded which). These receptor sequences come from a man between 18 and 35 years old who had recovered from COVID-19.

CDR3 nucleotides: TGCAGTGCGAGCCCCCTCTACGAGCAGTACTTC. Its translation: CSASPLYEQYF. This sequence joins TRBV20-1 and TRBJ2-7; D remains unclear. V was shortened by 6 bases and J by 3 bases, with 9 bases between the two germline ends. CDR1 DFQATT and CDR2 SNEGSKA come from the germline V gene (reference sequence). This CDR3 is 11 amino acids long.

J is TRBJ2-2 and V is TRBV19, with 11 bases identical to TRBD1. V lost 8 bases to trimming and J lost 5 bases; unmatched junction nucleotides: 10. The CDR3 totals 16 residues. Per the germline V gene, CDR1 is LNHDA and CDR2 is SQIVND (reference sequence). The CDR3 coding sequence is TGTGCCAGTCGAGGGGGACAGGGGGTCGGGACCGGGGAGCTGTTTTTT. It encodes CASRGGQGVGTGELFF.

The chain combines TRBV7-3 with TRBJ2-5; D is undetermined. V was cut by 5 bases and J by 2 bases, with 9 bases left in between. Germline loops: CDR1 SGHTA, CDR2 FQGTGA. The CDR3 has 13 amino acids. DNA for the CDR3: TGTGCCAGCAGCCTCTACGGGCAAGAGACCCAGTACTTC. Protein sequence: CASSLYGQETQYF.

In regard to this clone: The sample holds other DNA sequences that translate to the same CDR3. V and J are TRBV19 and TRBJ1-2, with D possibly matching TRBD1 (6 bases). This CDR3 has 13 residues. The germline V gene encodes CDR1 LNHDA and CDR2 SQIVND (reference sequence). The V end was cut by 4 bases, the J end by 2 bases, with 8 bases between. CDR3 sequence: CASSRDTNYGYTF. The CDR3 coding sequence is TGTGCCAGTAGTAGGGACACGAACTATGGCTACACCTTC.

The rearrangement joins TRBV6-6 to TRBJ2-7, with no clear D. The CDR3 covers 16 residues. V lost 2 bases, J lost 0 bases, and 14 bases lay in between. Germline CDR1 and CDR2: MNHNY and SVGAGI (reference sequence). The CDR3 sequence is CASSYTLLGTSYEQYF. The CDR3 bases are TGTGCCAGCAGTTACACCCTACTGGGCACCTCCTACGAGCAGTACTTC.

The J gene is TRBJ2-5, the V gene TRBV5-1; 8 bases are shared with TRBD1. The V gene's germline CDR1 is SGHRS and CDR2 YFSETQ. The CDR3 covers 14 residues. The V segment lost 3 bases and the J segment 4 bases; nucleotides outside the gene matches: 5. The CDR3 sequence: CASSYQGALETQYF. DNA of the CDR3: TGCGCCAGCAGCTACCAGGGGGCATTAGAGACCCAGTACTTC. Using reference TRBV5-1 and TRBJ2-5 for the parts outside the CDR3, the full variable domain is KAGVTQTPRYLIKTRGQQVTLSCSPISGHRSVSWYQQTPGQGLQFLFEYFSETQRNKGNFPGRFSGRQFSNSRSEMNVSTLELGDSALYLCASSYQGALETQYFGPGTRLLVL.

This clone has a single count. This chain uses TRBV7-6 with TRBJ2-3; TRBD1 agrees at 9 bases. The germline gives CDR1 SGHVS, CDR2 FNYEAQ. Trimming took 5 bases from V and 4 from J; bases not matched to a gene: 7. This CDR3 is built from 15 residues. CDR3 region: CASSSTGGVADTQYF. The CDR3 coding sequence is TGTGCCAGCAGCAGCACAGGGGGCGTAGCAGATACGCAGTATTTT.

This clone has only one observation. The chain joins TRBV27 to TRBJ1-1; D may be TRBD1 (5 bases). Trimming stripped 2 bases from V and 10 bases from J, with 14 bases between. Germline CDR1 MNHEY, CDR2 SMNVEV (reference sequence). The CDR3 spans 13 residues. This CDR3 is CASSLRDSGRAFF. DNA for the CDR3: TGTGCCAGCAGTTTAAGGGACTCAGGACGAGCTTTCTTT.

The chain has TRBV7-8 and TRBJ2-1; 10 bases fit TRBD2. Germline V CDR1 and CDR2: SGHVS, FQNEAQ. After removal of 5 bases from V and 5 bases from J, the junction contained 9 bases not matched to a gene. The CDR3 covers 16 residues. The CDR3 DNA sequence: TGTGCCAGCAGCCCCTCGTTAGCGGGGGGACACAATGAGCAGTTCTTC. This codes for CASSPSLAGGHNEQFF. Filled out from reference TRBV7-8 and TRBJ2-1, the complete variable domain reads GAGVSQSPRYKVAKRGQDVALRCDPISGHVSLFWYQQALGQGPEFLTYFQNEAQLDKSGLPSDRFFAERPEGSVSTLKIQRTQQEDSAVYLCASSPSLAGGHNEQFFGPGTRLTVL.

DNA for the CDR3: TGCGCCAGCAGCCAAGATCAGGCTTTCCTACGTTTGGATACGCAGTATTTT. Translated, it gives CASSQDQAFLRLDTQYF. J is TRBJ2-3 and V is TRBV4-3; no definite D call. CDR3 length: 17 residues. The V gene lost 0 bases and the J gene lost 6 bases, with 19 bases spanning the gap. Germline values: CDR1 LGHNA, CDR2 YSLEER.

J is TRBJ2-7 and V is TRBV5-1; possibly TRBD1 for D (5 bases). This CDR3 has 14 residues. The V and J ends lost 0 bases and 1 base respectively, with 8 bases between them. Germline V lookup: CDR1 SGHRS, CDR2 YFSETQ. In nucleotides, the CDR3 is TGCGCCAGCAGCTTGGAGGGGTTTTCCTACGAGCAGTACTTC. Residues: CASSLEGFSYEQYF.

V is TRBV5-4 and J is TRBJ1-6, with D perhaps matching TRBD1 (6 bases). CDR3 length equals 14 residues. V lost 4 bases and J lost 11, with 16 bases in between. Germline values: CDR1 SGHNT, CDR2 YYREEE (reference sequence). DNA of the CDR3: TGTGCCAGCAGCCAGGACAGTCTAAGGACACCCCTCCACTTT. It yields the protein CASSQDSLRTPLHF.

The chain employs TRBV9 and TRBJ1-2, with 8 bases lining up with TRBD1. The CDR3 length is 16 residues. The junction had 7 bases not matched to a gene; V was cut back by 0 bases and J by 3 bases. Germline CDR1 reads SGDLS; CDR2 reads YYNGEE. The CDR3 is CASSVALETGDYGYTF. The CDR3 DNA reads TGTGCCAGCAGCGTAGCCCTCGAGACAGGGGACTATGGCTACACCTTC.

V and J are TRBV10-3 and TRBJ2-1; TRBD2 matches 11 bases. V shed 10 bases and J 7 bases; nucleotides not matched to a gene: 15. CDR3 size: 16 residues. Germline V lookup: CDR1 ENHRY, CDR2 SYGVKD. CDR3 protein: CATRLGTSGSRNEQFF. The CDR3 DNA reads as TGTGCCACCCGCTTGGGTACTAGCGGGAGTAGGAATGAGCAGTTCTTC.

The chain couples TRBV7-9 to TRBJ2-5, with a possible D match to TRBD2 (6 bases). Germline CDR1 and CDR2: SEHNR and FQNEAQ (reference sequence). This CDR3 is 16 amino acids long. V shed 4 bases and J shed 2 bases, with 17 bases lying between them. This chain's CDR3 is CASSSNFGREQETQYF. The CDR3 coding sequence is TGTGCCAGCAGCTCTAATTTCGGGCGGGAACAAGAGACCCAGTACTTC.

The V call is TRBV7-9, the J call TRBJ1-2; D not certain. Trimming shortened V by 5 bases and J by 7 bases, and 14 bases separated the two germline ends. The CDR3 consists of 13 residues. CDR1 and CDR2 from the germline V gene are SEHNR and FQNEAQ (reference sequence). CDR3 protein: CASSPVEGGGYTF. The CDR3 coding sequence is TGTGCCAGCAGCCCGGTTGAGGGCGGTGGCTACACCTTC.

The DNA for the CDR3 is TGTGCCAGCAGCTTAGCCCCCCCGACTAGCGGGATAAAGACCCAGTACTTC. It specifies CASSLAPPTSGIKTQYF. The J gene is TRBJ2-5, the V gene TRBV11-2; 11 bases are shared with TRBD2. CDR1 is SGHAT and CDR2 is FQNNGV in the germline V gene. Trimming removed 1 base from V and 6 bases from J; junction bases left unmatched: 10. The CDR3 consists of 17 residues. Supplemented by reference TRBV11-2 and TRBJ2-5, the full variable domain reads EAGVAQSPRYKIIEKRQSVAFWCNPISGHATLYWYQQILGQGPKLLIQFQNNGVVDDSQLPKDRFSAERLKGVDSTLKIQPAKLEDSAVYLCASSLAPPTSGIKTQYFGPGTRLLVL.

The rearrangement uses TRBV4-3 and TRBJ2-5, with TRBD1 identical over 7 bases. The ends lost 1 base at V and 4 bases at J; junction bases unmatched: 6. CDR3 size: 15 residues. Germline CDR1 is LGHNA and CDR2 is YSLEER. The CDR3 reads CASSQAAGGLETQYF. The CDR3 coding sequence is TGCGCCAGCAGCCAAGCAGCAGGGGGTTTAGAGACCCAGTACTTC.